This TCR beta chain derives from a study of OX40 agonist ivuxolimab in advanced cancers. In terms of the full investigation: Ivuxolimab, which targeted the costimulatory receptor OX40 (CD134), was an agonistic, fully human IgG2 monoclonal antibody. Intravenous ivuxolimab was administered to patients every 2 weeks at six dose levels: 0.01, 0.1, 0.3, 1.5, 3 and 10 mg/kg. Of the approximately 50 patients in dose escalation, some 19 had hepatocellular carcinoma, approximately 15 had melanoma, 9 had renal cell carcinoma and 9 had head and neck cancer. A male proportion of roughly 85% and a mean age of 60 years, ranging from about 20 to 79, were recorded for the dose-escalation cohort. Patients were allowed to have had prior anti-PD-1, anti-PD-L1 or anti-CTLA-4 therapy, and 40% to 45% of the dose-escalation patients had previously received checkpoint inhibitors. Partial responses occurred in three dose-escalation patients: two with cutaneous melanoma and one with hepatocellular carcinoma. Peripheral TCRbeta sequencing was intended to test whether TCR sequence diversity was altered and clonal T-cell expansion was caused by ivuxolimab. The paper reports the monotherapy dose-escalation portion (N of about 50 patients) of the phase I ivuxolimab trial.

CDR1 SGHVS and CDR2 FQNEAQ are derived from the germline V gene. The CDR3 runs 13 amino acids, cysteine and phenylalanine included. Left in the record is the CDR3 DNA by itself, 39 bases read in frame from the first base. V sheds 6 bases and J sheds 0 bases, leaving 9 bases between their ends. The trial excluded patients who had a history of autoimmune disease or who were on systemic immunosuppression. Peripheral blood for TCR sequencing was drawn from every dose cohort at baseline, at cycle 4 day 1 and at cycle 7 day 1. The samples were drawn from a first-in-human, open-label, multicenter phase I dose-escalation trial of ivuxolimab. Adults with locally advanced or metastatic melanoma, renal cell, hepatocellular, or head and neck squamous cell carcinoma were enrolled in the trial. Before TCR sequencing, CD4+ T cells and CD8+ T cells from peripheral blood were sorted into separate populations. A word on this clone: Its antigen has not been determined. No base quality information exists; no much larger clone differs at one position.

Genomic DNA was extracted from sorted cells for sequencing of the TCRbeta CDR3 region. TCRbeta CDR3 regions were sequenced using the immunoSEQ Assay. TCRdb mirrors the immuneACCESS table, restricted to in-frame sequences. Some clones are absent from its copies; in checked studies, under half trace to an unresolved V gene, and the reason for the others is unknown. Across this sample there are just under 95,000 clones, with around 90% seen only once. Under 0.35% of the sample goes to the ten largest clones. Study-wide findings and limitations: At doses of 0.1 to 3.0 mg/kg, clonal expansion of both CD4+ and CD8+ blood T cells was observed from baseline to week 6. After ivuxolimab, expanded clones were on average more numerous among CD8+ T cells than among CD4+ T cells. Low levels of normalized T-cell clonal expansion were also seen in some patients who did not respond. The antigen specificity of the peripheral T cells that underwent clonal expansion was not determined. In partial responders in the 0.1-3.0 mg/kg groups, normalized peripheral clonal expansion was found to be among the lowest, especially among CD8+ T cells.

This specimen consisted of CD4+ or CD8+ T cells sorted from blood, obtained in a trial of the OX40 agonist ivuxolimab. The V and J genes are TRBV7-8 and TRBJ2-7, with a tentative D gene TRBD1 over 6 matching bases. The sequence derives from an adult with an advanced solid tumor such as melanoma, head and neck, liver or kidney cancer. Read as DNA, the sequence is TGTGCCAGCAGGGAAGGGGGCTCCTACGAGCAGTACTTC. This encodes CASREGGSYEQYF. Full variable domain (CDR3 extended with the reference TRBV7-8 and TRBJ2-7 proteins): GAGVSQSPRYKVAKRGQDVALRCDPISGHVSLFWYQQALGQGPEFLTYFQNEAQLDKSGLPSDRFFAERPEGSVSTLKIQRTQQEDSAVYLCASREGGSYEQYFGPGTRLTVT.